This is a list of T cell receptor beta chains from one sample in a study of cytomegalovirus exposure and HLA in healthy donors. The repertoire was sequenced with immunoSEQ multiplex PCR; TCRdb's copy has only in-frame clones and lacks some. This sample carries around 70,000 clones, around 62% of them seen once, and the ten largest clones take 2.8%. Sequenced input: PBMCs. The receptors shown here come from a man younger than 45 in good health and CMV-seronegative. The CDR3 runs from the conserved cysteine through the conserved F or W. Clone size is shown for a subset of rows, as once, few, many or a class of expanded clone.

>TRBV9|NA|TRBJ1-1
CASTARGFDTEAFF
>TRBV7-9|NA|TRBJ1-4
CASSSGTGGREKLFF
>TRBV4-1|NA|TRBJ1-2
CASSQVGAGGWSYGYTF
>TRBV7-9|NA|TRBJ1-1
CASSLVDPGEAFF
>TRBV29-1|NA|TRBJ2-7
CSVEGDRFYEQYF
>TRBV6-5|NA|TRBJ2-5
CASSTGQKKETQYF
>TRBV9|NA|TRBJ2-7
CASSVEDGSSYEQYF
>TRBV6-1|few|TRBJ1-1
CASSRTREAPEAFF
>TRBV6-1|NA|TRBJ2-1
CASSEGAGRDEQFF
>TRBV2|NA|TRBJ1-5
CASNLRGFQPQHF
>TRBV4-1|NA|TRBJ2-6
CASSQDGGQGYSGANVLTF
>TRBV4-1|few|TRBJ2-3
CASSQTGGEADTQYF
>TRBV5-4|NA|TRBJ2-7
CASRSTGSLEQYF
>TRBV29-1|NA|TRBJ2-7
CSVDGGPTYEQYF
>TRBV5-1|once|TRBJ1-1
CASSLRGRDTEAFF
>TRBV7-9|NA|TRBJ1-1
CASSSQDRGSTEAFF
>TRBV30|NA|TRBJ1-4
CAWRWESNEKLFF
>TRBV29-1|NA|TRBJ2-1
CSLTAGASYNEQFF
>TRBV9|NA|TRBJ1-2
CASSATGSGYTF
>TRBV7-9|NA|TRBJ2-5
CASSMTAQETQYF
>TRBV30|NA|NA
CAWSRSSYEQYF
>TRBV7-7|NA|TRBJ2-7
CASSLRTGGGYEQYF
>TRBV5-8|NA|TRBJ2-7
CASIPWTETYEQYF
>TRBV29-1|few|TRBJ2-7
CSVTKPGQLTYEQYF
>TRBV6-5|NA|TRBJ2-7
CASKEQGSYEQYF
>TRBV5-1|NA|TRBJ1-6
CASSLGQGLRNSPLHF
>TRBV7-9|NA|TRBJ2-7
CASSPRGGRSYEQYF
>TRBV5-6|NA|TRBJ1-5
CASSWRGRFQPQHF
>TRBV5-1|NA|TRBJ2-7
CASSQRGSSYEQYF
>TRBV7-6|few|TRBJ1-2
CASSLEVGSGYGYTF
>TRBV9|NA|TRBJ1-2
CASSVTGGQYGYTF
>TRBV29-1|NA|TRBJ2-7
CSVQQGQYEQYF
>TRBV13|NA|TRBJ2-5
CASSAGLAGYQETQYF